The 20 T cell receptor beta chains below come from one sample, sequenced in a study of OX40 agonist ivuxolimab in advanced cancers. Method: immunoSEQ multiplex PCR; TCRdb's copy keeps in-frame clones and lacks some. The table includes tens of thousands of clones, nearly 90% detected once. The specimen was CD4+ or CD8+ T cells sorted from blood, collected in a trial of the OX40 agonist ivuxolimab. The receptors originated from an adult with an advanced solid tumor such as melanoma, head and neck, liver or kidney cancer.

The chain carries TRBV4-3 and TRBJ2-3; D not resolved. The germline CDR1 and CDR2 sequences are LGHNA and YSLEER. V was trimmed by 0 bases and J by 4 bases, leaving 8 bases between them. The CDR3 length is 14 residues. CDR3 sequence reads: CASSQDRLADTQYF. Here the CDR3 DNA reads TGCGCCAGCAGCCAAGATCGGTTGGCAGATACGCAGTATTTT.

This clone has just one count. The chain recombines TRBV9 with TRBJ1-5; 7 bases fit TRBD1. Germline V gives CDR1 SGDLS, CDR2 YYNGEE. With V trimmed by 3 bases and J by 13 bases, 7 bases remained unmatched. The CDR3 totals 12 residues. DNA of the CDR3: TGTGCCAGCAGCGGGAATGACAGGGAACAGCATTTT. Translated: CASSGNDREQHF.

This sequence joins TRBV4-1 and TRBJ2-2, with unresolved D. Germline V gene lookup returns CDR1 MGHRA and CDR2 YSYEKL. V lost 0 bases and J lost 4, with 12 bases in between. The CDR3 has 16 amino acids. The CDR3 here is CASSQEIPGGTGELFF. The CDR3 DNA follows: TGCGCCAGCAGCCAAGAGATTCCGGGTGGCACCGGGGAGCTGTTTTTT.

CDR3 loop: CASSVPGTGVSGTEAFF. The DNA of the CDR3 is TGTGCCAGCAGTGTCCCCGGGACAGGGGTGAGCGGCACTGAAGCTTTCTTT. V is TRBV25-1 and J is TRBJ1-1; TRBD1 matches 10 bases. The V gene's germline CDR1 is MGHDK and CDR2 SYGVNS. Losses at the gene ends were 4 bases for V and 4 bases for J; bases not matched to a gene: 12. The CDR3 is made up of 17 amino acids.

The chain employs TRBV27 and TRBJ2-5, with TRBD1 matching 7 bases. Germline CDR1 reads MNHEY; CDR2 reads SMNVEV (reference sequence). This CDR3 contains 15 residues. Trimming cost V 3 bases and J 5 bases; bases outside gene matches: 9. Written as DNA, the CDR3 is TGTGCCAGCAGTTTGTCGACAGGGTTTGTCGAGACCCAGTACTTC. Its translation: CASSLSTGFVETQYF.

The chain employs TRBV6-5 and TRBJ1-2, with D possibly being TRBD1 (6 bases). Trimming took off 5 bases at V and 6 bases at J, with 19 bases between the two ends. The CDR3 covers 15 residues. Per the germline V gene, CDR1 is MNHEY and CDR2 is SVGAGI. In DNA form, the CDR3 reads TGTGCCAGCAGTACCACCCCCAGGGGTGAGAATGGCTACACCTTC. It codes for CASSTTPRGENGYTF.

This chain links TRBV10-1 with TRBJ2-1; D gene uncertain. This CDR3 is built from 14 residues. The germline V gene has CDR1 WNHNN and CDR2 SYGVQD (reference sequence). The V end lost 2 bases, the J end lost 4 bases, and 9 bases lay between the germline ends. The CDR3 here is CASSEGDVYNEQFF. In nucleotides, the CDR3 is TGCGCCAGCAGTGAGGGAGACGTATACAATGAGCAGTTCTTC.

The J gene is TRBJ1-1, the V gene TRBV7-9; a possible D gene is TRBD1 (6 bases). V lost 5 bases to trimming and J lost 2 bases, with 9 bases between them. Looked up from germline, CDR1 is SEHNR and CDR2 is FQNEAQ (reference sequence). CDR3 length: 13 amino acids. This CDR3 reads CASSVDRNTEAFF. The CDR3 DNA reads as TGTGCCAGCAGCGTGGACAGAAACACTGAAGCTTTCTTT.

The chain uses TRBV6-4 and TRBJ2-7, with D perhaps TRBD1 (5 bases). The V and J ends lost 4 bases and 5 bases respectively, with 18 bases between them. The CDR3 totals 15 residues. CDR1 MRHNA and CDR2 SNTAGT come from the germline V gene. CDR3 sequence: CASSASRVGTNEQYV. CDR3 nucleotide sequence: TGTGCCAGCAGTGCCTCCAGGGTAGGTACGAACGAGCAGTACGTC.

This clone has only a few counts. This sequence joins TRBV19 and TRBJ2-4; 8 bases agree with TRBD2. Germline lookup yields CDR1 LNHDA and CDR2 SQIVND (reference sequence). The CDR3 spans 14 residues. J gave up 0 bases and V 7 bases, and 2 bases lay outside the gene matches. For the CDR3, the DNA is TGTGCCAGTAAACGGGAGGGAGCCAAAAACATTCAGTACTTC. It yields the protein CASKREGAKNIQYF.

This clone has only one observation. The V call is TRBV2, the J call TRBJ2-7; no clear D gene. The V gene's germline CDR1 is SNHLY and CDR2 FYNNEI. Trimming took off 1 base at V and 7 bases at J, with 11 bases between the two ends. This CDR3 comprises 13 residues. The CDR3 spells CASSEGAGGEQYV. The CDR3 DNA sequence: TGTGCCAGCAGTGAAGGGGCAGGCGGTGAGCAGTACGTC.

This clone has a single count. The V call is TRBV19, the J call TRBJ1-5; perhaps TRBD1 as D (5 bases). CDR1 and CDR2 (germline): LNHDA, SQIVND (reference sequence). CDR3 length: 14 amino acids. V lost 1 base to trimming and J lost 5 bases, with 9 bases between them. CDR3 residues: CASSIGQGHQPQHF. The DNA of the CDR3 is TGTGCCAGTAGTATAGGGCAGGGCCATCAGCCCCAGCATTTT.

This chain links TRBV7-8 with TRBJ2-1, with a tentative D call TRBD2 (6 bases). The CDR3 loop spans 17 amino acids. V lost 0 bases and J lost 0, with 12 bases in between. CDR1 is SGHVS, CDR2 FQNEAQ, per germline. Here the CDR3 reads CASSLAHRGSSYNEQFF. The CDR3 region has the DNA TGTGCCAGCAGCTTAGCCCACCGGGGGAGCTCCTACAATGAGCAGTTCTTC.

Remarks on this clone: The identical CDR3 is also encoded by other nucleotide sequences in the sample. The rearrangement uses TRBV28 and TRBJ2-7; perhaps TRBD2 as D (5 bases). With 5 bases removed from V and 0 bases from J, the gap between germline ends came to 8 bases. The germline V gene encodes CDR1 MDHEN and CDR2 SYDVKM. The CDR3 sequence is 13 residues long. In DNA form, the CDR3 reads TGTGCCAGCAGTCTTGGGAGCTCCTACGAGCAGTACGTC. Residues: CASSLGSSYEQYV.

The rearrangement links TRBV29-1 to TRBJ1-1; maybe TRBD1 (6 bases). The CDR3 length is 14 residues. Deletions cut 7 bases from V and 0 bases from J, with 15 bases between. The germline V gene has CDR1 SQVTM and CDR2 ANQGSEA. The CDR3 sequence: CSGRGGGMNTEAFF. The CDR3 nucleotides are TGCAGCGGCCGGGGGGGCGGCATGAACACTGAAGCTTTCTTT. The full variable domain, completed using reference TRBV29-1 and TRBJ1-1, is SAVISQKPSRDICQRGTSLTIQCQVDSQVTMMFWYRQQPGQSLTLIATANQGSEATYESGFVIDKFPISRPNLTFSTLTVSNMSPEDSSIYLCSGRGGGMNTEAFFGQGTRLTVV.

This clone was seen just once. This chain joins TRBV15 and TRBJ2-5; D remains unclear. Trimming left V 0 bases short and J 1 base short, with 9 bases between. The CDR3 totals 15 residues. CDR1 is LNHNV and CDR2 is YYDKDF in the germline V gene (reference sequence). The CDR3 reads CATSRDWAPQETQYF. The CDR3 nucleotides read TGTGCCACCAGCAGAGATTGGGCACCCCAAGAGACCCAGTACTTC.

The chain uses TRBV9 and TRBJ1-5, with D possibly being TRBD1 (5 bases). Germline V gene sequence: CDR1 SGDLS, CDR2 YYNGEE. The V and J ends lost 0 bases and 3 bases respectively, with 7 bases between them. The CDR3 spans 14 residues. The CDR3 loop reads CASSVGDANQPQHF. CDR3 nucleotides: TGTGCCAGCAGCGTAGGGGACGCCAATCAGCCCCAGCATTTT.

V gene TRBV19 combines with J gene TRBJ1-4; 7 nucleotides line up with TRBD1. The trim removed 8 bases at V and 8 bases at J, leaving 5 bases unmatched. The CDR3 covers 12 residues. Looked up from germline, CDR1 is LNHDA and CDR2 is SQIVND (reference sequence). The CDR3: CASQTGTEKLFF. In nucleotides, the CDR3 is TGTGCCAGTCAGACAGGGACGGAAAAACTGTTTTTT.

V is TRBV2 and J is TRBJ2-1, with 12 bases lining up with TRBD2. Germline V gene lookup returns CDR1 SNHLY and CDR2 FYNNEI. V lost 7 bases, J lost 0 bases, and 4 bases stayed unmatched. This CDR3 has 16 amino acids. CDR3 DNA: TGTGCCAGCAAGACTAGCGGGGGCCCCTCCTACAATGAGCAGTTCTTC. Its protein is CASKTSGGPSYNEQFF.

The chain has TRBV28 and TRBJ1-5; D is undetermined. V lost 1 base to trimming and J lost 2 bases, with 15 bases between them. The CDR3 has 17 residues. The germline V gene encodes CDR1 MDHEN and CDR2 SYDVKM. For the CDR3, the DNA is TGTGCCAGCAGTTTATCAGGCGACGAAGCGGGCAATCAGCCCCAGCATTTT. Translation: CASSLSGDEAGNQPQHF.